The 27 T cell receptor beta chains presented below share a single source sample, sequenced in a study of T cell repertoires in cytomegalovirus infection (dated by TCRdb to between 2017 and 2020). No cognate antigen is known for these TCRs. Taken with the paper, the label for treatment or condition translates to: in vitro stimulation with specific CMV peptide epitopes to enrich CMV-specific T cells. TCRdb names Illumina HiSeq 1500 as the instrument used. TCRdb trimmed public reads at Q25 via fastp, called clones via MiXCR and kept in-frame beta chains. Every distinct CDR3 protein forms one entry, paired with its most common genes and DNA. For this sample the table gives approximately 110,000 distinct CDR3 sequences, of which roughly 32% were detected only once. The top ten clonotypes cover about 54% of the sample. The source material was CD8+ T cells from cultured PBMCs, sampled from culture after CMV antigen stimulation. These receptor sequences come from a human donor in good health (CMV status not recorded). Some clones in this sample may be carry-over from other donors' samples.

The J gene is TRBJ2-7, the V gene TRBV6-8; D ambiguous. V lost 7 bases and J 4 bases, leaving 23 bases between the germline ends. This CDR3 has 16 residues. In germline, CDR1 is MNHGY, CDR2 SAAAGT. The CDR3 nucleotides read TGTGCCAGCAAGATGGACCGAGGACGGGTTCAGTACGAGCAGTACTTC. Translation gives CASKMDRGRVQYEQYF.

This clonotype was detected once. CDR3 in amino acids: CASSEYAGTGANNEQFF. The CDR3 region has the DNA TGTGCCAGCAGTGAATATGCCGGGACAGGGGCGAACAATGAGCAGTTCTTC. The V and J genes are TRBV25-1 and TRBJ2-1; 10 positions match TRBD1. Germline V gene lookup returns CDR1 MGHDK and CDR2 SYGVNS. The CDR3 runs to 17 residues. J lost 5 bases, V lost 0 bases, and 7 bases had no gene match.

This clonotype showed up just a few times. The J gene is TRBJ1-5, the V gene TRBV12-3 or TRBV12-4; possibly TRBD1 for D (5 bases). V shed 9 bases and J shed 2 bases, with 17 bases lying between them. The CDR3 is made up of 15 amino acids. The CDR3 DNA reads as TGTGCCAGTAGGGATGCAGGGAGTGGCAATCAGCCCCAGCATTTT. Translation gives CASRDAGSGNQPQHF.

This clonotype was seen many times. The V and J genes are TRBV4-3 and TRBJ2-7; weak D call: TRBD1 (6 bases). Trimming stripped 1 base from V and 2 bases from J, with 9 bases between. The CDR3 sequence is 14 residues long. The germline V gene encodes CDR1 LGHNA and CDR2 YSLEER. Written as DNA, the CDR3 is TGCGCCAGCAGCCAAGGAAGGGGGACCTACGAGCAGTACTTC. Amino acids: CASSQGRGTYEQYF.

Of note for this clonotype: A read error is possible here, since a much larger clone lies one base away. The chain is built from TRBV7-2 and TRBJ1-5; 9 bases agree with TRBD1. Looked up from germline, CDR1 is SGHTA and CDR2 is FQGNSA. V was pared by 1 base and J by 6 bases, with 7 bases of the junction left unmatched. This CDR3 spans 16 amino acids. CDR3 bases: TGTGCCAGCAGCTTAGTAACGACAGGGGGTAGTCAGCCCCAGCATTTT. As protein: CASSLVTTGGSQPQHF.

This clonotype was detected once. V is TRBV6-6 and J is TRBJ2-7, with 9 bases matching TRBD2. This CDR3 spans 14 amino acids. The junction had 4 bases not matched to a gene; V was cut back by 2 bases and J by 5 bases. The germline CDR1 and CDR2 sequences are MNHNY and SVGAGI (reference sequence). The CDR3 coding sequence is TGTGCCAGCAGTTACAGCGGGGGGCGGGACGAGCAGTACTTC. Translating gives CASSYSGGRDEQYF.

This clonotype was observed a few times. The chain is built from TRBV6-2 or TRBV6-3 and TRBJ2-5; possible D gene TRBD2, 7 bases. The length of the CDR3 is 15 residues. Between the trimmed V and J ends, which lost 4 bases and 5 bases, there was a span of 17 bases. Germline CDR1 is MNHEY and CDR2 is SVGEGT. CDR3 nucleotide sequence: TGTGCCAGCAGTTCCCCTGGGGGGGCCCGCGAGACCCAGTACTTC. Its protein product is CASSSPGGARETQYF.

This clonotype was observed a handful of times. The chain joins TRBV20-1 to TRBJ2-5, with a weak D call TRBD1 (5 bases). Per germline, CDR1 DFQATT and CDR2 SNEGSKA (reference sequence). The V end lost 3 bases, the J end lost 4 bases, and 18 bases lay between the germline ends. This CDR3 contains 15 residues. As DNA, the CDR3 is TGCAGTGCTAGGGCCCTGCAGGGCCACGGAGAGACCCAGTACTTC. This encodes CSARALQGHGETQYF.

Many counts were recorded for this clonotype. The chain recombines TRBV5-1 with TRBJ2-1; 8 bases are shared with TRBD2. Unmatched junction bases numbered 2, after V lost 4 bases and J lost 2 bases. The germline CDR1 and CDR2 sequences are SGHRS and YFSETQ. This CDR3 has 14 amino acids. The CDR3 DNA reads as TGCGCCAGCAGCCAAGCGGGGGCCTACAATGAGCAGTTCTTC. Amino acids: CASSQAGAYNEQFF.

This clonotype has a handful of counts. The rearrangement links TRBV2 to TRBJ2-3; D not certain. Germline V gene lookup returns CDR1 SNHLY and CDR2 FYNNEI. V lost 4 bases and J lost 2, with 7 bases in between. This CDR3 contains 13 residues. CDR3 nucleotides: TGTGCCAGCAGTGGGGTCGACACAGATACGCAGTATTTT. This gives the protein CASSGVDTDTQYF.

This clonotype appeared a few times. V usage is TRBV7-8 and J usage is TRBJ2-3; unclear D gene. CDR1 and CDR2 (germline): SGHVS, FQNEAQ. This CDR3 comprises 17 residues. V lost 2 bases and J 4 bases, leaving 19 bases between the germline ends. CDR3 region: CASSLYLPDLSPDTQYF. In DNA, the CDR3 is TGTGCCAGCAGCTTATATCTCCCGGATCTTAGTCCAGATACGCAGTATTTT. The whole variable domain, filled in from reference TRBV7-8 and TRBJ2-3, reads GAGVSQSPRYKVAKRGQDVALRCDPISGHVSLFWYQQALGQGPEFLTYFQNEAQLDKSGLPSDRFFAERPEGSVSTLKIQRTQQEDSAVYLCASSLYLPDLSPDTQYFGPGTRLTVL.

This clonotype was found many times. The chain employs TRBV7-2 and TRBJ2-7; either TRBD1 or TRBD2 may supply D (5 bases each). The CDR3 covers 15 residues. Per the germline V gene, CDR1 is SGHTA and CDR2 is FQGNSA. V was clipped by 7 bases and J by 2 bases, with 18 bases between them. Here the CDR3 reads CASIHWDVLPYEQYF. The DNA of the CDR3 is TGTGCCAGCATCCATTGGGACGTCTTACCCTACGAGCAGTACTTC. Complete variable domain (other parts from reference TRBV7-2 and TRBJ2-7): GAGVSQSPSNKVTEKGKDVELRCDPISGHTALYWYRQSLGQGLEFLIYFQGNSAPDKSGLPSDRFSAERTGGSVSTLTIQRTQQEDSAVYLCASIHWDVLPYEQYFGPGTRLTVT.

This clonotype was found a few times. The rearrangement links TRBV7-6 to TRBJ2-3, with D unresolved. Trimming removed 3 bases from V and 1 base from J, with 14 bases in between. CDR3 length equals 16 residues. Germline V gene data show CDR1 as SGHVS and CDR2 as FNYEAQ. The CDR3 is CASSLRHPRRTDTQYF. The CDR3 DNA reads TGTGCCAGCAGCTTGAGACACCCACGGCGCACAGATACGCAGTATTTT.

The chain recombines TRBV13 with TRBJ1-4; TRBD1 matches 7 bases. Germline CDR1 reads PRHDT; CDR2 reads FYEKMQ (reference sequence). V shed 4 bases, J shed 6 bases, and the junction held 11 bases outside the gene matches. This CDR3 has 16 amino acids. The CDR3 loop reads CASSSSGTEFYEKLFF. The CDR3 nucleotides read TGTGCCAGCAGCTCCAGTGGGACAGAGTTTTATGAAAAACTGTTTTTT.

This clonotype was observed a handful of times. The rearrangement uses TRBV25-1 and TRBJ1-4, with D uncertain. V was trimmed by 4 bases and J by 5 bases, leaving 14 bases between them. This CDR3 region has 15 residues. Germline CDR1 MGHDK, CDR2 SYGVNS. CDR3 in DNA: TGTGCCAGCAGTGCTTCAGGATTTCTAAATGAAAAACTGTTTTTT. It specifies CASSASGFLNEKLFF. Combining the CDR3 with reference TRBV25-1 and TRBJ1-4 gives the whole variable domain EADIYQTPRYLVIGTGKKITLECSQTMGHDKMYWYQQDPGMELHLIHYSYGVNSTEKGDLSSESTVSRIRTEHFPLTLESARPSHTSQYLCASSASGFLNEKLFFGSGTQLSVL.

This clonotype has a handful of counts. V and J are TRBV7-3 and TRBJ1-1; weak D call: TRBD1 (5 bases). Germline V CDR1 and CDR2: SGHTA, FQGTGA. Trimming shortened V by 2 bases and J by 4 bases, and 11 bases separated the two germline ends. This CDR3 has 14 residues. DNA for the CDR3: TGTGCCAGCAGCTTATTAGGGGCGGTCACTGAAGCTTTCTTT. Amino acids: CASSLLGAVTEAFF.

J is TRBJ2-3 and V is TRBV6-1; 10 bases line up with TRBD2. The junction had 7 bases not matched to a gene; V was cut back by 4 bases and J by 0 bases. The CDR3 sequence is 17 residues long. The V gene's germline CDR1 is MNHNS and CDR2 SASEGT. The CDR3 loop reads CASSVLAGVLSTDTQYF. DNA for the CDR3: TGTGCCAGCAGTGTTCTAGCGGGGGTCCTTAGCACAGATACGCAGTATTTT.

This clonotype occurred a few times. The V call is TRBV4-3, the J call TRBJ2-3; 9 nucleotides line up with TRBD1. V dropped 8 bases and J dropped 4; count of bases not matched to a gene: 10. Germline V gene lookup returns CDR1 LGHNA and CDR2 YSLEER. This CDR3 spans 15 amino acids. As DNA, the CDR3 is TGCGCCAGCCGTTTTACAGGGGGCCTGGCAGATACGCAGTATTTT. It codes for CASRFTGGLADTQYF.

This clonotype came up a few times. CDR3 sequence: CASSYTANRDNTDTQYF. CDR3 in DNA: TGTGCCAGCAGTTACACTGCGAACAGGGATAACACAGATACGCAGTATTTT. The chain combines TRBV6-5 with TRBJ2-3; possibly TRBD1 for D (6 bases). The V gene lost 2 bases and the J gene lost 2 bases, with 17 bases spanning the gap. Germline CDR1 reads MNHEY; CDR2 reads SVGAGI. This CDR3 region has 17 residues.

This clonotype was seen a handful of times. V usage is TRBV7-9 and J usage is TRBJ2-7, with 8 bases matching TRBD1. Looked up from germline, CDR1 is SEHNR and CDR2 is FQNEAQ (reference sequence). The CDR3 is 15 amino acids. Trimming took 1 base from V and 6 from J; bases not matched to a gene: 8. CDR3 amino acids: CASSLGWTGLGEQYF. DNA for the CDR3: TGTGCCAGCAGCTTAGGGTGGACAGGGCTGGGCGAGCAGTACTTC.

The chain combines TRBV5-4 with TRBJ2-7; 10 positions match TRBD2. This CDR3 contains 15 residues. Germline CDR1 reads SGHNT; CDR2 reads YYREEE (reference sequence). After removal of 4 bases from V and 3 bases from J, the junction contained 7 bases not matched to a gene. This CDR3 reads CASSLGRTSGYEQYF. As DNA, the CDR3 is TGTGCCAGCAGCCTGGGGCGGACTAGCGGCTACGAGCAGTACTTC.

This clonotype has a handful of counts. The V gene is TRBV6-5, the J gene TRBJ1-1, with no clear D. CDR3 length: 18 amino acids. Trimming took off 0 bases at V and 0 bases at J, with 17 bases between the two ends. Germline loops: CDR1 MNHEY, CDR2 SVGAGI. This CDR3 is CASSYSSRWRVMNTEAFF. The CDR3 DNA follows: TGTGCCAGCAGTTACTCCAGCCGTTGGCGGGTCATGAACACTGAAGCTTTCTTT.

The chain has TRBV3-1 and TRBJ2-1, with D tentatively TRBD2 (6 bases). The germline gives CDR1 LGHDT, CDR2 YNNKEL (reference sequence). The CDR3 spans 14 residues. V lost 0 bases to trimming and J lost 8 bases, with 11 bases between them. CDR3 in amino acids: CASSQERRGDEQFF. CDR3 DNA: TGTGCCAGCAGCCAAGAGAGGAGGGGAGATGAGCAGTTCTTC.

The table lists this clonotype with many counts. The rearrangement links TRBV19 to TRBJ2-5; D call uncertain. In germline, CDR1 is LNHDA, CDR2 SQIVND (reference sequence). This CDR3 contains 15 residues. V lost 2 bases to trimming and J lost 5 bases, with 15 bases between them. The CDR3 coding sequence is TGTGCCAGTAGTATAAAAGGTCCTTTCCAGGAGACCCAGTACTTC. Translated: CASSIKGPFQETQYF.

This clonotype was observed a handful of times. This rearrangement joins TRBV4-1 to TRBJ1-6; weak D call: TRBD1 (5 bases). Trimming removed 1 base from V and 5 bases from J, with 15 bases in between. From germline, CDR1 is MGHRA and CDR2 YSYEKL. The CDR3 sequence is 17 residues long. CDR3: CASSQAQTLTDNSPLHF. In DNA form, the CDR3 reads TGCGCCAGCAGCCAAGCCCAGACATTGACAGATAATTCACCCCTCCACTTT.

This clonotype was observed a few times. For the CDR3, the DNA is TGTGCCAGCACCCTCTCGCGCCTAAACACAGATACGCAGTATTTT. As protein: CASTLSRLNTDTQYF. The rearrangement uses TRBV28 and TRBJ2-3; D is unclear. Germline loops: CDR1 MDHEN, CDR2 SYDVKM. This CDR3 has 15 residues. V lost 7 bases and J 2 bases, leaving 16 bases between the germline ends.

A few counts support this clonotype. The J gene is TRBJ2-2, the V gene TRBV27, with 7 bases aligning to TRBD1. V lost 8 bases and J lost 7; bases outside the gene matches: 16. This CDR3 comprises 16 residues. The germline gives CDR1 MNHEY, CDR2 SMNVEV (reference sequence). CDR3 residues: CASLPLGQNNYGELFF. The CDR3, as DNA: TGTGCCAGCCTTCCTTTGGGACAGAATAACTACGGGGAGCTGTTTTTT.